This is a list of T cell receptor beta chains from one sample in a study of shared clonotypes between healthy human individuals. Generated by immunoSEQ multiplex PCR, the TCRdb table keeps only in-frame clones and is missing some. The sample has about 2 million clones, roughly 94% seen once. Sequenced material: naive CD4+ T cells sorted from blood. Receptors originate from a man in his late teens or twenties in good health. CDR3s include the opening cysteine and the closing phenylalanine or tryptophan. Each record gives: J gene, CDR3 length, D gene, V gene, CDR3 protein, CDR3 DNA. A D gene is named only where the DNA matches it firmly.

j_call: TRBJ1-5; cdr3_length: 15; d_call: TRBD1; v_call: TRBV6-1; cdr3_aa: CASIRPGGGDQPQHF; cdr3_nt: TGTGCCAGCATAAGGCCAGGGGGCGGCGATCAGCCCCAGCATTTT
j_call: TRBJ2-3; cdr3_length: 13; d_call: -; v_call: TRBV11-2; cdr3_aa: CASSLRRVDTQYF; cdr3_nt: TGTGCCAGCAGCTTAAGGCGGGTGGATACGCAGTATTTT
j_call: TRBJ1-1; cdr3_length: 15; d_call: -; v_call: TRBV18; cdr3_aa: CASSPPRRGKNEAFF; cdr3_nt: TGTGCCAGCTCACCACCGAGAAGGGGGAAAAATGAAGCTTTCTTT
j_call: TRBJ2-7; cdr3_length: 13; d_call: -; v_call: TRBV2; cdr3_aa: CASRVTSSHEQYF; cdr3_nt: TGTGCCAGCAGGGTAACTAGCTCCCACGAGCAGTACTTC
j_call: TRBJ2-3; cdr3_length: 14; d_call: TRBD2; v_call: TRBV5-1; cdr3_aa: CASSAGLAVDTQYF; cdr3_nt: TGCGCCAGCAGTGCGGGACTAGCTGTGGATACGCAGTATTTT
j_call: TRBJ2-7; cdr3_length: 13; d_call: -; v_call: TRBV5-1; cdr3_aa: CASSLDNDYEQYF; cdr3_nt: TGCGCCAGCAGCTTAGACAATGACTACGAGCAGTACTTC
j_call: TRBJ1-4; cdr3_length: 16; d_call: -; v_call: TRBV5-8; cdr3_aa: CASSLGGDATNEKLFF; cdr3_nt: TGTGCCAGCAGCCTAGGCGGGGACGCAACTAATGAAAAACTGTTTTTT
j_call: TRBJ2-6; cdr3_length: 18; d_call: TRBD1; v_call: TRBV7-2; cdr3_aa: CASSARDRFNSGANVLTF; cdr3_nt: TGTGCCAGCAGCGCTCGGGACAGATTTAACTCTGGGGCCAACGTCCTGACTTTC
j_call: TRBJ2-7; cdr3_length: 14; d_call: -; v_call: TRBV29-1; cdr3_aa: CSALTKGGSYEQYF; cdr3_nt: TGCAGCGCTCTCACGAAAGGGGGCTCCTACGAGCAGTACTTC
j_call: TRBJ2-7; cdr3_length: 14; d_call: -; v_call: TRBV11-2; cdr3_aa: CASSLGGSSYEQYF; cdr3_nt: TGTGCCAGCAGCTTGGGGGGTAGCTCCTACGAGCAGTACTTC
j_call: TRBJ2-3; cdr3_length: 12; d_call: -; v_call: TRBV7-2; cdr3_aa: CASSLMDQAQYF; cdr3_nt: TGTGCCAGCAGCTTAATGGACCAGGCGCAGTATTTT
j_call: TRBJ2-2; cdr3_length: 14; d_call: TRBD1; v_call: TRBV6-4; cdr3_aa: CASSGQGAAGELFF; cdr3_nt: TGTGCCAGTTCGGGACAGGGGGCGGCCGGGGAGCTGTTTTTT
j_call: TRBJ2-3; cdr3_length: 16; d_call: -; v_call: TRBV5-6; cdr3_aa: CASSSWGGAPTDTQYF; cdr3_nt: TGTGCCAGCAGCTCGTGGGGGGGGGCCCCCACAGATACGCAGTATTTT
j_call: TRBJ1-3; cdr3_length: 16; d_call: -; v_call: TRBV7-9; cdr3_aa: CASSRHQQLSGNTIYF; cdr3_nt: TGTGCCAGCAGCCGACACCAGCAGCTCTCTGGAAACACCATATATTTT
j_call: TRBJ2-7; cdr3_length: 13; d_call: -; v_call: TRBV7-9; cdr3_aa: CASSLELGGEQYF; cdr3_nt: TGTGCCAGCAGCTTAGAATTGGGGGGCGAGCAGTACTTC
j_call: TRBJ2-7; cdr3_length: 17; d_call: -; v_call: TRBV19; cdr3_aa: CASSIGRKGGIPYEQYF; cdr3_nt: TGTGCCAGTAGTATAGGGAGGAAGGGGGGCATCCCCTACGAGCAGTACTTC
j_call: TRBJ1-4; cdr3_length: 14; d_call: -; v_call: TRBV19; cdr3_aa: CASRNGQTNEKLFF; cdr3_nt: TGTGCCAGTAGAAATGGACAGACTAATGAAAAACTGTTTTTT
j_call: TRBJ2-2; cdr3_length: 15; d_call: -; v_call: TRBV18; cdr3_aa: CASSPLGLNTGELFF; cdr3_nt: TGTGCCAGCTCACCACTGGGCTTGAACACCGGGGAGCTGTTTTTT
j_call: TRBJ1-6; cdr3_length: 12; d_call: -; v_call: TRBV28; cdr3_aa: CASGRGNSPLHF; cdr3_nt: TGTGCCAGCGGCAGAGGTAATTCACCCCTCCACTTT
j_call: TRBJ2-7; cdr3_length: 14; d_call: TRBD1; v_call: TRBV19; cdr3_aa: CASRPTGASYEQYF; cdr3_nt: TGTGCCAGTAGACCGACAGGGGCGAGCTACGAGCAGTACTTC